This entry lists 20 T cell receptor beta chains sequenced from one sample in a study of shared clonotypes between healthy human individuals. Libraries were prepared by immunoSEQ multiplex PCR; TCRdb keeps only in-frame clonotypes and omits some of them. The sample consists of approximately 1,000,000 clones, 70% to 80% of them appearing once. Specimen: memory CD4+ T cells from PBMCs. Subset in this sample: CD45RA-negative fraction. Source of these receptors: a man younger than 35 in good health. Some clones in this sample may be carry-over from other donors' samples.

V is TRBV4-1 and J is TRBJ1-5, with D maybe TRBD1 (5 bases). Trimming shortened V by 0 bases and J by 4 bases, and 13 bases separated the two germline ends. Looked up from germline, CDR1 is MGHRA and CDR2 is YSYEKL. This CDR3 comprises 16 residues. This chain's CDR3 is CASSQESGNANQPQHF. The CDR3 DNA follows: TGCGCCAGCAGCCAAGAATCAGGGAACGCTAATCAGCCCCAGCATTTT.

The genes are TRBV7-3 and TRBJ2-3; D gene unclear. V gave up 5 bases and J gave up 4 bases, with 10 bases separating them. CDR3 size: 13 residues. The germline V gene has CDR1 SGHTA and CDR2 FQGTGA. CDR3 protein: CASSEVGADTQYF. CDR3 bases: TGTGCCAGCAGCGAGGTTGGCGCAGATACGCAGTATTTT.

CDR3 in amino acids: CASSFEGGELFF. The CDR3 nucleotides read TGTGCCAGCAGTTTTGAGGGGGGGGAGCTGTTTTTT. This chain uses TRBV11-3 with TRBJ2-2; either TRBD1 or TRBD2 may supply D (5 bases each). V lost 6 bases to trimming and J lost 8 bases, with 10 bases between them. The CDR3 consists of 12 residues. Germline V lookup: CDR1 SGHNT, CDR2 YENEEA.

For this clone: One junction end does not reproduce the germline sequence, and a read error may be involved. This chain connects TRBV7-3 to TRBJ2-2, with D possibly TRBD1 on 5 matching bases. CDR3 length equals 14 residues. The germline gives CDR1 SGHTA, CDR2 FQGTGA. In nucleotides, the CDR3 is TGTGCCAGCAGCTTATTTGTGGACACCAGGGAGCTGTTTTTT. It yields the protein CASSLFVDTRELFF.

About this clone: This sequence may be a read error, since a much larger clone differs from it by one base. The V gene is TRBV6-5, the J gene TRBJ2-3; possible D gene TRBD2, 6 bases. The germline CDR1 and CDR2 sequences are MNHEY and SVGAGI. Between the trimmed V and J ends, which lost 6 bases and 5 bases, there was a span of 6 bases. This CDR3 has 11 residues. The CDR3 loop reads CASRRGDTQYF. The CDR3 DNA follows: TGTGCCAGCAGGCGGGGAGATACGCAGTATTTT.

The CDR3: CASSFVGQAAYNEQFF. As DNA, the CDR3 is TGTGCCAGCAGTTTCGTTGGGCAGGCGGCCTACAATGAGCAGTTCTTC. The rearrangement uses TRBV28 and TRBJ2-1; D call uncertain. Germline V gives CDR1 MDHEN, CDR2 SYDVKM. V dropped 3 bases and J dropped 2 bases, with 14 bases sitting between them. CDR3 length equals 16 residues. Based on the CDR3 plus reference TRBV28 and TRBJ2-1, the full variable domain is DVKVTQSSRYLVKRTGEKVFLECVQDMDHENMFWYRQDPGLGLRLIYFSYDVKMKEKGDIPEGYSVSREKKERFSLILESASTNQTSMYLCASSFVGQAAYNEQFFGPGTRLTVL.

The rearrangement uses TRBV5-1 and TRBJ2-3; D perhaps matches TRBD2 (6 bases). V lost 3 bases and J 1 base, leaving 12 bases between the germline ends. This CDR3 is 15 amino acids long. Germline values: CDR1 SGHRS, CDR2 YFSETQ. The CDR3 nucleotides are TGCGCCAGCAGCTGGAGGGAGTGGGGCACAGATACGCAGTATTTT. Translated, it gives CASSWREWGTDTQYF.

This sequence joins TRBV2 and TRBJ1-5; D is uncertain. Germline values: CDR1 SNHLY, CDR2 FYNNEI. V was trimmed by 4 bases and J by 5 bases, leaving 12 bases between them. The CDR3 length is 14 residues. The CDR3: CASSVGLRDQPQHF. The CDR3 DNA is TGTGCCAGCAGTGTGGGCCTCCGGGATCAGCCCCAGCATTTT.

The chain has TRBV20-1 and TRBJ1-1; D may be TRBD1 (6 bases). The CDR3 consists of 11 residues. Germline V gene lookup returns CDR1 DFQATT and CDR2 SNEGSKA (reference sequence). The V end lost 3 bases, the J end lost 10 bases, and 12 bases lay between the germline ends. CDR3 in amino acids: CSARVQGGAFF. CDR3 DNA: TGCAGTGCTAGGGTACAGGGAGGAGCTTTCTTT.

The V gene is TRBV6-6, the J gene TRBJ2-2, with unresolved D. This CDR3 has 12 residues. The germline V and J ends were trimmed by 5 bases and 10 bases, with 11 bases remaining between them. CDR1 MNHNY and CDR2 SVGAGI come from the germline V gene (reference sequence). As DNA, the CDR3 is TGTGCCAGCAGTCCCCCGGGCGAGGAGCTGTTTTTT. Its protein product is CASSPPGEELFF.

This chain links TRBV5-4 with TRBJ1-5, with D possibly being TRBD1 (5 bases). With 4 bases removed from V and 5 bases from J, the gap between germline ends came to 10 bases. Germline loops: CDR1 SGHNT, CDR2 YYREEE (reference sequence). The CDR3 totals 13 residues. CDR3 DNA sequence: TGTGCCAGCAGCGCAGACAGATATCAGCCCCAGCATTTT. This encodes CASSADRYQPQHF.

J is TRBJ1-3 and V is TRBV7-3; D perhaps matches TRBD1 (6 bases). Per the germline V gene, CDR1 is SGHTA and CDR2 is FQGTGA. The V end lost 5 bases, the J end lost 4 bases, and 27 bases lay between the germline ends. The CDR3 is made up of 19 amino acids. The CDR3 loop is CASSVIYQGTTRGGNTIYF. The CDR3 DNA is TGTGCCAGCAGCGTTATCTACCAGGGGACTACTCGGGGAGGAAACACCATATATTTT.

The chain combines TRBV11-2 with TRBJ2-7, with 8 nucleotides matching TRBD2. CDR1 is SGHAT, CDR2 FQNNGV, per germline. CDR3 size: 15 residues. The V gene end was trimmed by 2 bases and the J gene end by 2 bases; junction bases not matched to a gene: 5. CDR3 sequence (DNA): TGTGCCAGCAGCTTACCTGGGGGACTAGCCTACGAGCAGTACTTC. Amino acid sequence: CASSLPGGLAYEQYF.

The V call is TRBV30, the J call TRBJ1-4; D remains ambiguous. Trimming cost V 2 bases and J 6 bases, with 16 bases left between them. The CDR3 is 15 amino acids. The germline V gene encodes CDR1 GTSNPN and CDR2 SVGIG (reference sequence). CDR3 sequence: CAWSWMYPTDEKLFF. DNA of the CDR3: TGTGCCTGGAGTTGGATGTATCCCACCGATGAAAAACTGTTTTTT.

CDR3: CASSLPSGSYEQYF. CDR3 in DNA: TGTGCCAGCAGCTTACCTAGCGGGTCCTACGAGCAGTACTTC. This chain uses TRBV7-9 with TRBJ2-7; 8 nucleotides align to TRBD2. Germline V CDR1 and CDR2: SEHNR, FQNEAQ (reference sequence). J was trimmed by 1 base and V by 2 bases; bases with no gene match: 1. The CDR3 spans 14 residues.

This chain uses TRBV6-5 with TRBJ2-7, with TRBD1 matching over 12 bases. The CDR3 contains 15 residues. V lost 0 bases and J lost 7; bases outside the gene matches: 4. Germline V gene sequence: CDR1 MNHEY, CDR2 SVGAGI. CDR3 sequence reads: CASSYSGQGAGEQYF. CDR3 sequence (DNA): TGTGCCAGCAGTTACTCGGGACAGGGGGCGGGTGAGCAGTACTTC.

This clone was recorded only once. This chain links TRBV6-1 with TRBJ2-7; D might be TRBD1 or TRBD2, each matching 6 bases. CDR3 length: 13 amino acids. The V end was cut by 7 bases, the J end by 9 bases, with 19 bases between. Germline values: CDR1 MNHNS, CDR2 SASEGT. CDR3 protein: CASTLMEGVAQYF. Here the CDR3 DNA reads TGTGCCAGCACTCTCATGGAGGGGGTGGCGCAGTACTTC.

The rearrangement uses TRBV10-3 and TRBJ1-3, with 9 positions matching TRBD1. Germline CDR1 and CDR2: ENHRY and SYGVKD. The CDR3 covers 15 residues. Unmatched junction bases numbered 6, after V lost 5 bases and J lost 4 bases. The CDR3 coding sequence is TGTGCCATCAGTTGGGGACAGGGTGCCGGAAACACCATATATTTT. Translated: CAISWGQGAGNTIYF.

The chain recombines TRBV7-2 with TRBJ2-1; 12 bases line up with TRBD2. CDR3 length: 15 amino acids. Germline trimming cut 4 bases from V and 4 bases from J; bases unmatched to any gene: 2. In germline, CDR1 is SGHTA, CDR2 FQGNSA. CDR3 in amino acids: CASSWTSGTYNEQFF. CDR3 in DNA: TGTGCCAGCAGCTGGACTAGCGGGACATACAATGAGCAGTTCTTC.

The J gene is TRBJ2-7, the V gene TRBV11-2; 7 nucleotides line up with TRBD2. The CDR3 extends over 15 amino acids. The V segment lost 1 base and the J segment 2 bases; nucleotides outside the gene matches: 5. Germline V gives CDR1 SGHAT, CDR2 FQNNGV. CDR3 residues: CASSLGLAETYEQYF. CDR3 DNA sequence: TGTGCCAGCAGCTTAGGGCTAGCGGAAACCTACGAGCAGTACTTC. Drawing the rest from reference TRBV11-2 and TRBJ2-7, the complete variable domain is EAGVAQSPRYKIIEKRQSVAFWCNPISGHATLYWYQQILGQGPKLLIQFQNNGVVDDSQLPKDRFSAERLKGVDSTLKIQPAKLEDSAVYLCASSLGLAETYEQYFGPGTRLTVT.